This T cell receptor (beta chain) was obtained from a study of control samples from healthy donors and cancer patients. This CDR3 comprises 14 residues. Germline values: CDR1 SGDLS, CDR2 YYNGEE. Trimming pared 0 bases from V and 0 bases from J, leaving 5 bases between. The method was immunoSEQ multiplex PCR; TCRdb's version includes in-frame clones alone and lacks a portion of them. The table records about 130,000 clones, 80% to 95% of them present only once. The TCR was taken from a man younger than 35 in good health. Material: blood. V and J are TRBV9 and TRBJ2-3; D unclear. CDR3 DNA sequence: TGTGCCAGCAGCGTAGAAGGGAGCACAGATACGCAGTATTTT. It specifies CASSVEGSTDTQYF.